This entry concerns a single T cell receptor beta chain. Its antigen remains unidentified. The data originate from a study of CD8+ T cells in alopecia areata. Across the study: Treated patients were given 5 to 10 mg oral tofacitinib twice daily.

This CDR3 is built from 12 residues. From germline, CDR1 is LNHDA and CDR2 SQIVND (reference sequence). V lost 9 bases and J lost 4, with 12 bases in between. General observations from the study: In scalp and blood, many expanded lesional clones persisted during tofacitinib.

Following RNA extraction, reverse transcription yielded cDNA that acted as the sequencing template. The repertoire was sequenced with immunoSEQ multiplex PCR; TCRdb's copy has only in-frame clones and lacks some. The sample yields 150,000 to 200,000 clones, 58% seen once. The treatment is: oral pan-JAK inhibitor, 5-10 mg twice daily. The chain couples TRBV19 to TRBJ1-1, with D possibly being TRBD1 (5 bases). Source: CD8+ T cells sorted from blood, taken at week 24, from a patient treated with tofacitinib. The sequence was obtained from a human donor with alopecia areata. In DNA, the CDR3 is TGTGCCAGCAGAAGTGGGGGCACTGAAGCTTTCTTT. Its protein product is CASRSGGTEAFF.